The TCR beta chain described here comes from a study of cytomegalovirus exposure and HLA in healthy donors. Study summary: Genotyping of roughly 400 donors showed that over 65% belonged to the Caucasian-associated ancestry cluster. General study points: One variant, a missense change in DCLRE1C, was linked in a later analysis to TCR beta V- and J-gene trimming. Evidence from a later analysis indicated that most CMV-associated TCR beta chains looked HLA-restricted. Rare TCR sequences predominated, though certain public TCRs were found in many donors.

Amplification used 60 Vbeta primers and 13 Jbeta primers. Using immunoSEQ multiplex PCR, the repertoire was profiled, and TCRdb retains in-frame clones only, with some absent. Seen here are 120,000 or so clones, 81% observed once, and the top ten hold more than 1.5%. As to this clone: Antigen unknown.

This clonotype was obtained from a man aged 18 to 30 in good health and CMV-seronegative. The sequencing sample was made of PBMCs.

CDR3 in amino acids: CASSSPGTDYNEQFF. CDR3 bases: TGTGCCAGCAGCAGTCCCGGGACAGACTACAATGAGCAGTTCTTC. This rearrangement joins TRBV7-9 to TRBJ2-1; TRBD1 matches 7 bases. The germline V gene has CDR1 SEHNR and CDR2 FQNEAQ (reference sequence). V shed 5 bases and J 3 bases; nucleotides not matched to a gene: 7. The CDR3 is made up of 15 amino acids. The whole variable domain, filled in from reference TRBV7-9 and TRBJ2-1, reads DTGVSQNPRHKITKRGQNVTFRCDPISEHNRLYWYRQTLGQGPEFLTYFQNEAQLEKSRLLSDRFSAERPKGSFSTLEIQRTEQGDSAMYLCASSSPGTDYNEQFFGPGTRLTVL.